The 31 T cell receptor beta chains below come from one sample, sequenced in a study of T cells in Graves' hyperthyroidism and ophthalmopathy. Amplification of TCR beta CDR3 regions was performed using RNA transcripts as template. The HTBI primer set served for first-round RT-PCR of the TCR CDR3. Using its own MiXCR run on the multiplex PCR reads, TCRdb lists one record per CDR3 protein. The sample has around 520,000 distinct CDR3 sequences, approximately 15% seen once; the top ten hold approximately 15%. Material for sequencing was blood. The receptor set was obtained from a woman aged 40 to 55 with Graves' hyperthyroidism.

This clonotype was observed many times. This chain joins TRBV10-3 and TRBJ2-5; no reliable D call. Germline lookup yields CDR1 ENHRY and CDR2 SYGVKD. V lost 3 bases, J lost 2 bases, and 7 bases lay in between. This CDR3 comprises 13 residues. The CDR3 sequence: CAISDKRQETQYF. CDR3 sequence (DNA): TGTGCCATCAGTGATAAGAGGCAAGAGACCCAGTACTTC.

This clonotype came up many times. The J gene is TRBJ2-7, the V gene TRBV9; TRBD2 might be the D (6 bases). The CDR3 runs 15 residues. Trimming left V 0 bases short and J 3 bases short, with 13 bases between. Germline CDR1 and CDR2: SGDLS and YYNGEE. CDR3 DNA sequence: TGTGCCAGCAGCGTAGACCCCGGGACTCTCTACGAGCAGTACTTC. It encodes CASSVDPGTLYEQYF.

Many counts were recorded for this clonotype. The chain recombines TRBV20-1 with TRBJ2-5; no definite D call. This CDR3 spans 13 amino acids. V shed 7 bases and J shed 0 bases, with 12 bases lying between them. Germline CDR1 and CDR2: DFQATT and SNEGSKA (reference sequence). The CDR3 here is CSGDGGYQETQYF. The CDR3 region has the DNA TGCAGTGGGGATGGTGGTTACCAAGAGACCCAGTACTTC.

This clonotype was found a few times. The V and J genes are TRBV9 and TRBJ2-3; no clear D. CDR3 length equals 15 residues. V lost 0 bases and J lost 3, with 11 bases in between. Germline V CDR1 and CDR2: SGDLS, YYNGEE. The CDR3: CASSVGIFETDTQYF. The CDR3, as DNA: TGTGCCAGCAGCGTAGGTATCTTCGAGACAGATACGCAGTATTTT.

The chain carries TRBV4-1 and TRBJ1-2; a weak D match, TRBD1 (5 bases). Germline V gene data show CDR1 as MGHRA and CDR2 as YSYEKL. The CDR3 runs to 14 residues. V shed 0 bases and J shed 8 bases, with 13 bases lying between them. CDR3 sequence: CASSQDYGTAGYTF. For the CDR3, the DNA is TGCGCCAGCAGCCAAGATTATGGGACCGCCGGCTACACCTTC.

In its sample, this clonotype was seen many times. The chain links TRBV13 to TRBJ1-1; D might be TRBD1 (5 bases). V was pared by 5 bases and J by 1 base, with 8 bases between. The CDR3 extends over 13 amino acids. Germline loops: CDR1 PRHDT, CDR2 FYEKMQ (reference sequence). Here the CDR3 DNA reads TGTGCCAGCAGCGGCGACAGGAACACTGAAGCTTTCTTT. It translates to CASSGDRNTEAFF.

As concerns this clonotype: This could be a read error, since a much larger clone is one nucleotide away. The rearrangement joins TRBV4-1 to TRBJ2-1; 7 nucleotides line up with TRBD1. Germline V gene data show CDR1 as MGHRA and CDR2 as YSYEKL. The CDR3 totals 15 residues. The CDR3 reads CASSQDRQGWNGQFF. CDR3 nucleotides: TGCGCCAGCAGCCAAGATAGACAGGGTTGGAATGGGCAGTTCTTC.

The rearrangement uses TRBV2 and TRBJ1-2, with D perhaps TRBD1 (6 bases). V was clipped by 7 bases and J by 4 bases, with 16 bases between them. In germline, CDR1 is SNHLY, CDR2 FYNNEI. The CDR3 consists of 14 residues. Here the CDR3 DNA reads TGTGCCAGCAACGCCCCAGACAGGTCCTATGGCTACACCTTC. Encoded protein: CASNAPDRSYGYTF.

This clonotype was observed at least ten times. The rearrangement links TRBV18 to TRBJ2-7, with 7 bases that match TRBD2. CDR3 length: 13 amino acids. Germline assignment: CDR1 KGHSH and CDR2 LQKENI. The junction had 1 base not matched to a gene; V was cut back by 4 bases and J by 1 base. The CDR3 reads CASSREGSYEQYF. CDR3 DNA: TGTGCCAGCTCACGGGAGGGTTCCTACGAGCAGTACTTC.

The sample holds a few counts of this clonotype. The chain is built from TRBV4-1 and TRBJ1-2; TRBD1 might be the D (6 bases). Trimming left V 3 bases short and J 2 bases short, with 13 bases between. The CDR3 consists of 15 residues. Germline values: CDR1 MGHRA, CDR2 YSYEKL. CDR3 DNA: TGCGCCAGCAGCCAGGCCTTACAGGGAAACTATGGCTACACCTTC. Translation gives CASSQALQGNYGYTF.

This clonotype appeared a few times. The rearrangement links TRBV9 to TRBJ2-6; D unresolved. CDR1 is SGDLS, CDR2 YYNGEE, per germline. V lost 0 bases and J 0 bases, leaving 7 bases between the germline ends. This CDR3 comprises 16 residues. DNA for the CDR3: TGTGCCAGCAGCGTAGAAACCCGCTCTGGGGCCAACGTCCTGACTTTC. Residues: CASSVETRSGANVLTF.

This chain links TRBV3-1 with TRBJ2-4; 9 bases are shared with TRBD1. This CDR3 is built from 15 residues. Germline V gives CDR1 LGHDT, CDR2 YNNKEL (reference sequence). Trimming cost V 6 bases and J 0 bases; bases outside gene matches: 3. CDR3 DNA sequence: TGTGCCAGCAGAGACAGGGGGGTAGCCAAAAACATTCAGTACTTC. Its protein is CASRDRGVAKNIQYF. Full variable domain (outside the CDR3, taken from reference TRBV3-1 and TRBJ2-4): DTAVSQTPKYLVTQMGNDKSIKCEQNLGHDTMYWYKQDSKKFLKIMFSYNNKELIINETVPNRFSPKSPDKAHLNLHINSLELGDSAVYFCASRDRGVAKNIQYFGAGTRLSVL.

This clonotype has a handful of counts. The chain is built from TRBV27 and TRBJ2-5; 9 positions agree with TRBD2. The CDR3 runs to 14 residues. Germline values: CDR1 MNHEY, CDR2 SMNVEV (reference sequence). Germline trimming cut 5 bases from V and 4 bases from J; bases unmatched to any gene: 5. For the CDR3, the DNA is TGTGCCAGCAGTCGGACTAGCGCACTAGAGACCCAGTACTTC. Translating it yields CASSRTSALETQYF.

This clonotype was counted ten times or more. The V call is TRBV30, the J call TRBJ2-3; D ambiguous. The germline CDR1 and CDR2 sequences are GTSNPN and SVGIG (reference sequence). Trimming shortened V by 3 bases and J by 2 bases, and 12 bases separated the two germline ends. The CDR3 spans 14 residues. CDR3 DNA sequence: TGTGCCTGGAGGGCCCTCCCCCACACAGATACGCAGTATTTT. It translates to CAWRALPHTDTQYF.

V usage is TRBV9 and J usage is TRBJ1-4; D ambiguous. V was trimmed by 5 bases and J by 5 bases, leaving 10 bases between them. Germline V gene data show CDR1 as SGDLS and CDR2 as YYNGEE. There are 13 residues in the CDR3. The CDR3 here is CASRRAPNEKLFF. CDR3 bases: TGTGCCAGCAGGAGGGCCCCCAATGAAAAACTGTTTTTT. Filled out from reference TRBV9 and TRBJ1-4, the complete variable domain reads DSGVTQTPKHLITATGQRVTLRCSPRSGDLSVYWYQQSLDQGLQFLIQYYNGEERAKGNILERFSAQQFPDLHSELNLSSLELGDSALYFCASRRAPNEKLFFGSGTQLSVL.

V usage is TRBV3-1 and J usage is TRBJ2-3, with D uncertain. CDR3 length equals 13 residues. Germline-derived CDR1 and CDR2 are LGHDT and YNNKEL (reference sequence). V was cut by 4 bases and J by 7 bases, with 12 bases left in between. In DNA, the CDR3 is TGTGCCAGCAGCCCCCCGGACGGAAATACGCAGTATTTT. This gives the protein CASSPPDGNTQYF.

The chain joins TRBV7-9 to TRBJ2-5, with TRBD1 matching over 9 bases. The germline V gene encodes CDR1 SEHNR and CDR2 FQNEAQ (reference sequence). This CDR3 has 15 residues. The trim removed 5 bases at V and 5 bases at J, leaving 9 bases unmatched. CDR3 protein: CASSQGGTGTETQYF. For the CDR3, the DNA is TGTGCCAGCAGCCAAGGGGGGACAGGGACCGAGACCCAGTACTTC. Using reference TRBV7-9 and TRBJ2-5 for the parts outside the CDR3, the full variable domain is DTGVSQNPRHKITKRGQNVTFRCDPISEHNRLYWYRQTLGQGPEFLTYFQNEAQLEKSRLLSDRFSAERPKGSFSTLEIQRTEQGDSAMYLCASSQGGTGTETQYFGPGTRLLVL.

The chain combines TRBV6-5 with TRBJ2-7; D may be TRBD1 (6 bases). This CDR3 has 16 residues. The germline V and J ends were trimmed by 0 bases and 2 bases, with 14 bases remaining between them. Germline V CDR1 and CDR2: MNHEY, SVGAGI. The CDR3 reads CASSYSRGRGTYEQYF. CDR3 nucleotides: TGTGCCAGCAGTTACTCGAGGGGGAGAGGGACCTACGAGCAGTACTTC.

This clonotype was found many times. The rearrangement links TRBV20-1 to TRBJ2-7; tentatively, D is TRBD1 (6 bases). Germline-derived CDR1 and CDR2 are DFQATT and SNEGSKA (reference sequence). The CDR3 is 14 amino acids. Trimming removed 6 bases at V and 2 bases at J, with 17 bases between. This chain's CDR3 is CSANLGQSTYEQYF. The DNA for the CDR3 is TGCAGTGCCAACCTTGGACAGTCTACCTACGAGCAGTACTTC.

The rearrangement uses TRBV20-1 and TRBJ2-3; either TRBD1 or TRBD2 may fit D (5 bases each). Trimming removed 3 bases at V and 0 bases at J, with 16 bases between. This CDR3 is 16 amino acids long. Germline V CDR1 and CDR2: DFQATT, SNEGSKA (reference sequence). This CDR3 reads CSASSFRDLSTDTQYF. The CDR3 DNA sequence: TGCAGTGCTAGCAGTTTCCGGGACCTTAGCACAGATACGCAGTATTTT.

In this sample, this clonotype turned up many times. The chain joins TRBV12-3 or TRBV12-4 to TRBJ2-1; a weak D match, TRBD1 (6 bases). Trimming shortened V by 11 bases and J by 1 base, and 18 bases separated the two germline ends. This CDR3 spans 15 amino acids. CDR3 sequence reads: CAGAVGDTSYNEQFF. For the CDR3, the DNA is TGTGCCGGGGCCGTCGGGGACACGTCCTACAATGAGCAGTTCTTC.

This clonotype showed up just a few times. The CDR3 DNA follows: TGCAGTGCTGAGCGGGAGGGCAAAGAGACCCAGTACTTC. The encoded protein is CSAEREGKETQYF. The chain recombines TRBV20-1 with TRBJ2-5; 10 nucleotides agree with TRBD2. The V gene's germline CDR1 is DFQATT and CDR2 SNEGSKA (reference sequence). The CDR3 loop spans 13 amino acids. The V and J ends lost 5 bases and 3 bases, in that order; junction bases with no gene match: 3.

This clonotype was counted many times. The gene calls are TRBV5-5 and TRBJ2-3; D remains unclear. V lost 0 bases and J 2 bases, leaving 16 bases between the germline ends. CDR1 and CDR2 (germline): SGHKS, YYEKEE (reference sequence). This CDR3 comprises 17 residues. Here the CDR3 DNA reads TGTGCCAGCAGCTTGGTCCTCCTACCTCTGGTCACAGATACGCAGTATTTT. Translating it yields CASSLVLLPLVTDTQYF.

The chain combines TRBV19 with TRBJ1-4, with D unclear. This CDR3 is built from 13 residues. V was cut by 2 bases and J by 5 bases, with 6 bases left in between. CDR1 LNHDA and CDR2 SQIVND come from the germline V gene (reference sequence). This CDR3 is CASSIILNEKLFF. CDR3 coding DNA: TGTGCCAGTAGTATAATCTTAAATGAAAAACTGTTTTTT. Full variable domain (missing parts from reference TRBV19 and TRBJ1-4): DGGITQSPKYLFRKEGQNVTLSCEQNLNHDAMYWYRQDPGQGLRLIYYSQIVNDFQKGDIAEGYSVSREKKESFPLTVTSAQKNPTAFYLCASSIILNEKLFFGSGTQLSVL.

This clonotype was picked up a small number of times. This chain joins TRBV2 and TRBJ1-5; possibly TRBD1 for D (5 bases). CDR1 and CDR2 (germline): SNHLY, FYNNEI. CDR3 size: 14 residues. Trimming pared 6 bases from V and 9 bases from J, leaving 18 bases between. The CDR3 DNA follows: TGTGCCAGCAGACTAGAAGGGGCCCATCGGCCCCAGCATTTT. Translated, it gives CASRLEGAHRPQHF.

V and J are TRBV7-9 and TRBJ2-7; no definite D call. CDR1 is SEHNR, CDR2 FQNEAQ, per germline (reference sequence). V lost 5 bases, J lost 0 bases, and 11 bases lay in between. There are 14 residues in the CDR3. The CDR3 sequence: CASSTSISSYEQYF. CDR3 DNA sequence: TGTGCCAGCAGCACGTCCATAAGCTCCTACGAGCAGTACTTC. Based on the CDR3 plus reference TRBV7-9 and TRBJ2-7, the full variable domain is DTGVSQNPRHKITKRGQNVTFRCDPISEHNRLYWYRQTLGQGPEFLTYFQNEAQLEKSRLLSDRFSAERPKGSFSTLEIQRTEQGDSAMYLCASSTSISSYEQYFGPGTRLTVT.

This clonotype was seen many times. The V call is TRBV3-1, the J call TRBJ1-1, with 8 nucleotides matching TRBD1. V shed 5 bases, J shed 0 bases, and the junction held 8 bases outside the gene matches. The CDR3 spans 16 residues. Per the germline V gene, CDR1 is LGHDT and CDR2 is YNNKEL (reference sequence). CDR3 protein: CASSEKGQGLNTEAFF. The CDR3 nucleotides are TGTGCCAGCAGCGAAAAAGGACAGGGATTGAACACTGAAGCTTTCTTT.

This rearrangement joins TRBV20-1 to TRBJ2-1; 7 positions agree with TRBD2. Germline V gene data show CDR1 as DFQATT and CDR2 as SNEGSKA (reference sequence). V shed 0 bases and J 6 bases; nucleotides not matched to a gene: 8. The CDR3 totals 15 residues. The CDR3 bases are TGCAGTGCTAGAGAATTTGTGGGAGGGCCCAATGAGCAGTTCTTC. Amino acids: CSAREFVGGPNEQFF.

This clonotype was counted many times. This sequence joins TRBV7-8 and TRBJ1-4; D unclear. The CDR3 contains 15 residues. Germline loops: CDR1 SGHVS, CDR2 FQNEAQ. Trimming stripped 5 bases from V and 4 bases from J, with 14 bases between. CDR3 nucleotide sequence: TGTGCCAGCAGCCCCCTATGGAGAAATAATGAAAAACTGTTTTTT. Translated, it gives CASSPLWRNNEKLFF.

There are many counts of this clonotype. The rearrangement links TRBV29-1 to TRBJ2-2, with D perhaps matching TRBD1 (6 bases). This CDR3 is built from 13 residues. The germline gives CDR1 SQVTM, CDR2 ANQGSEA. The V gene lost 6 bases and the J gene lost 2 bases, with 10 bases spanning the gap. CDR3 sequence (DNA): TGCAGCGTCCCACAGGGCAACACCGGGGAGCTGTTTTTT. Translated: CSVPQGNTGELFF.

This CDR3 is CASSEVWHSPIQETQYF. In DNA form, the CDR3 reads TGTGCCAGCAGTGAAGTGTGGCATAGCCCTATACAAGAGACCCAGTACTTC. The genes are TRBV6-1 and TRBJ2-5; D gene unclear. V lost 1 base and J 2 bases, leaving 17 bases between the germline ends. The CDR3 is 17 amino acids. The germline V gene has CDR1 MNHNS and CDR2 SASEGT.